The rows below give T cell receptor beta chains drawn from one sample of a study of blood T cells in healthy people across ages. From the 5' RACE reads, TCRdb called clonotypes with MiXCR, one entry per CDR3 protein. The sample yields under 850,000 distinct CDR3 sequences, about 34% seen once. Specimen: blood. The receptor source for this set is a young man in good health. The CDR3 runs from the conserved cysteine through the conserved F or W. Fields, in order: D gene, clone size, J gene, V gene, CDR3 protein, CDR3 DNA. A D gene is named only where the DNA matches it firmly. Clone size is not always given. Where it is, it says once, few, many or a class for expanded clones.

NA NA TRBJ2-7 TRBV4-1 CASSQRGSYAEQYF TGCGCCAGCAGCCAAAGGGGCAGCTACGCCGAGCAGTACTTC
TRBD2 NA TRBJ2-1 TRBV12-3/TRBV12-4 CASRSGLAHTYNEQFF TGTGCCAGCAGATCCGGACTAGCGCATACCTACAATGAGCAGTTCTTC
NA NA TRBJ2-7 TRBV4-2 CASSQGTQPYEQYF TGTGCCAGCAGCCAAGGTACACAACCCTACGAGCAGTACTTC
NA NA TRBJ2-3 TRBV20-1 CSAKGLFTDTQYF TGCAGTGCTAAGGGACTGTTCACAGATACGCAGTATTTT
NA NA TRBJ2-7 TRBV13 CASSFRRQGGAYEQYF TGTGCCAGCAGCTTCCGTCGACAGGGAGGGGCCTACGAGCAGTACTTC
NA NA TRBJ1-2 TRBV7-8 CASSQGISAYTF TGTGCCAGCAGCCAAGGGATTAGCGCCTACACCTTC
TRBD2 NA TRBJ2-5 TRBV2 CASSEFRGDQETQYF TGTGCCAGCAGTGAGTTTCGGGGGGACCAAGAGACCCAGTACTTC
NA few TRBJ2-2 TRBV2 CASSGQRTGELFF TGTGCCAGCAGTGGGCAGCGCACCGGGGAGCTGTTTTTT
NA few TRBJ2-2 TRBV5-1 CASSLLGAAGELFF TGCGCCAGCAGCTTGCTCGGGGCGGCCGGGGAGCTGTTTTTT
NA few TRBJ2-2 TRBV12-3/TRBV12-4 CASSPNPGELFF TGTGCCAGCAGCCCAAACCCCGGGGAGCTGTTTTTT